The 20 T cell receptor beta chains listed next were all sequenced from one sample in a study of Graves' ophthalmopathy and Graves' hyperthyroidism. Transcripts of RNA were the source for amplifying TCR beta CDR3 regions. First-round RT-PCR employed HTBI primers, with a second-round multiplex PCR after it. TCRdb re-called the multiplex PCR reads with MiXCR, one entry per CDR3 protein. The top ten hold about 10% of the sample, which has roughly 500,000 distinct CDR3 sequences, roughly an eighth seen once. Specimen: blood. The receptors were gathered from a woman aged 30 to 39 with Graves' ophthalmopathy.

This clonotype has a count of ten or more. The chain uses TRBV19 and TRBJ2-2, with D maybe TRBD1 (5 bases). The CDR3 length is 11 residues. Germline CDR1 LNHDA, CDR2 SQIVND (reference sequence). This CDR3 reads CGAGRSGELFF. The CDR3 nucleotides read TGTGGGGCAGGGCGATCCGGGGAGCTGTTTTTT.

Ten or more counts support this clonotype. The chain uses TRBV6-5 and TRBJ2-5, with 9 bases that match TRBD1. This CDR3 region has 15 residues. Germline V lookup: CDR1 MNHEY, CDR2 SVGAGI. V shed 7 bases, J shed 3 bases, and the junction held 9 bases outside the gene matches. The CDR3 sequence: CASKFWTGDKETQYF. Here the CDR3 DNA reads TGTGCCAGCAAGTTTTGGACAGGGGATAAAGAGACCCAGTACTTC.

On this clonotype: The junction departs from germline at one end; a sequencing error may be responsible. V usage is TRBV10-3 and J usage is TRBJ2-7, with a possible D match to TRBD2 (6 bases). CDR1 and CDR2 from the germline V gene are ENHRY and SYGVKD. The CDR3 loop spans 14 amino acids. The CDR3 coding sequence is TGTGCCTCCACTTCGGACATGGAGGGTCACGATCAGTACTTC. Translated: CASTSDMEGHDQYF.

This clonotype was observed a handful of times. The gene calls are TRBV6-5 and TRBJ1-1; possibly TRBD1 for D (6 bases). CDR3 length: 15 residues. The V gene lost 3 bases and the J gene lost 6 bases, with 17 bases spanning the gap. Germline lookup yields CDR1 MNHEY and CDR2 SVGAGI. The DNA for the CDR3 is TGTGCCAGCAGTTATTCAGGGGCGCGTGGCGCTGAAGCTTTCTTT. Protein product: CASSYSGARGAEAFF.

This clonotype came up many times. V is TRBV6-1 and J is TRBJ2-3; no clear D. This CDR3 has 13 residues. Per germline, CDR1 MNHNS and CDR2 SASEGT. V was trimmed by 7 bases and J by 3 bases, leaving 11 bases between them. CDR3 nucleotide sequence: TGTGCCAGCAACCGCCCAGCAACAGATACGCAGTATTTT. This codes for CASNRPATDTQYF.

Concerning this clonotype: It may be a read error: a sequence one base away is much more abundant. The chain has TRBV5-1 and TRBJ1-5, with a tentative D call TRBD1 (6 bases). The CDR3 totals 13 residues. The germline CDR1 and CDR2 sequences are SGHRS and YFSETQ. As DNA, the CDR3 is TGCGTCAGCAGCTTGGCGGGGGCTCAGCCCCAGCATTTT. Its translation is CVSSLAGAQPQHF. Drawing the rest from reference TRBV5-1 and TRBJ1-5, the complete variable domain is KAGVTQTPRYLIKTRGQQVTLSCSPISGHRSVSWYQQTPGQGLQFLFEYFSETQRNKGNFPGRFSGRQFSNSRSEMNVSTLELGDSALYLCVSSLAGAQPQHFGDGTRLSIL.

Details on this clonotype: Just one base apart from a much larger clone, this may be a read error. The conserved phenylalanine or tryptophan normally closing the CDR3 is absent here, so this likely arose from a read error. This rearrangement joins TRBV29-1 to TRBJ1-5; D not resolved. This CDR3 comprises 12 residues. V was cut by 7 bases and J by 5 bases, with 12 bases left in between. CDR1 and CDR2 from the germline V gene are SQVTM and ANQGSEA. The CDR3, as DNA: TGCAGCGCTTCTGCTCCCGATCAGCCCCAGCATTAT. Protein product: CSASAPDQPQHY.

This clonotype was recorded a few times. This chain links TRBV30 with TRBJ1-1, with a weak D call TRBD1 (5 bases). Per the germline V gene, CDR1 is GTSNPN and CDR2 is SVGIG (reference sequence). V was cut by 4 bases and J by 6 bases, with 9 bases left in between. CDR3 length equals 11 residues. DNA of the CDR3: TGTGCCTGGACAGGGCCGTCTGAAGCTTTCTTT. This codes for CAWTGPSEAFF.

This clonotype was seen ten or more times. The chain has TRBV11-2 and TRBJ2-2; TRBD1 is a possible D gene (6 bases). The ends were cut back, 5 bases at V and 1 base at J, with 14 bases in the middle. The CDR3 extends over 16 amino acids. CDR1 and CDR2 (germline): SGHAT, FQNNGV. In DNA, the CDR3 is TGTGCCAGCAGCCCTAGCCCGGGACAGAACACCGGGGAGCTGTTTTTT. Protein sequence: CASSPSPGQNTGELFF.

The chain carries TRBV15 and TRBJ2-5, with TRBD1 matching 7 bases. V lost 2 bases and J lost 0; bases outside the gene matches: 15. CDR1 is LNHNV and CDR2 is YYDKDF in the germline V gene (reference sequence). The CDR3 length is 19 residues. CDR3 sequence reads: CATSRKYGTASPYQETQYF. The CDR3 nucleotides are TGTGCCACCAGCAGAAAGTACGGGACAGCCTCACCGTACCAAGAGACCCAGTACTTC. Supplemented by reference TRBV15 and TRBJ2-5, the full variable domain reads DAMVIQNPRYQVTQFGKPVTLSCSQTLNHNVMYWYQQKSSQAPKLLFHYYDKDFNNEADTPDNFQSRRPNTSFCFLDIRSPGLGDTAMYLCATSRKYGTASPYQETQYFGPGTRLLVL.

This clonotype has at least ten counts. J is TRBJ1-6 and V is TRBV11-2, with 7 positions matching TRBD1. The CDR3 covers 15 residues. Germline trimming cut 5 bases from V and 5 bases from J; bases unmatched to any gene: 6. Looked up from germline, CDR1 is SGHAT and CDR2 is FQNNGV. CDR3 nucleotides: TGTGCCAGCAGCCGCCGCGGGACAGATAATTCACCCCTCCACTTT. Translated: CASSRRGTDNSPLHF.

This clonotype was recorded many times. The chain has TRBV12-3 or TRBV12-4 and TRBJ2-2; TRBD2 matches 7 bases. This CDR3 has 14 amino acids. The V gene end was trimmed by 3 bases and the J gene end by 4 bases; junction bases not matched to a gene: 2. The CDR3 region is CASSLSGGTGELFF. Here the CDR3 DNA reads TGTGCCAGCAGTTTGTCGGGGGGCACCGGGGAGCTGTTTTTT.

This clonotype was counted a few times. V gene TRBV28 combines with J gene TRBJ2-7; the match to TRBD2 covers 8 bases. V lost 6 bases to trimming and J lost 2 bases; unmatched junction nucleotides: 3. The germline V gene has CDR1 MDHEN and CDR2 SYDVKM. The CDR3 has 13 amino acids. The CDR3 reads CASRPGGPYEQYF. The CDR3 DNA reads TGTGCCAGCAGACCGGGGGGGCCCTACGAGCAGTACTTC. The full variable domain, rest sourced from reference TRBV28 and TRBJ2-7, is DVKVTQSSRYLVKRTGEKVFLECVQDMDHENMFWYRQDPGLGLRLIYFSYDVKMKEKGDIPEGYSVSREKKERFSLILESASTNQTSMYLCASRPGGPYEQYFGPGTRLTVT.

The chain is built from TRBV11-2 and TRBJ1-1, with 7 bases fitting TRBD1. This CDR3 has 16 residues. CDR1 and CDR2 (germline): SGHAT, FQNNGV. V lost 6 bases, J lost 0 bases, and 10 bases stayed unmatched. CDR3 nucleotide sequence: TGTGCCAGCAGACCTCCGGGACAGAATATGAACACTGAAGCTTTCTTT. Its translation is CASRPPGQNMNTEAFF. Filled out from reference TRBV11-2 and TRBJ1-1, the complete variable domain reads EAGVAQSPRYKIIEKRQSVAFWCNPISGHATLYWYQQILGQGPKLLIQFQNNGVVDDSQLPKDRFSAERLKGVDSTLKIQPAKLEDSAVYLCASRPPGQNMNTEAFFGQGTRLTVV.

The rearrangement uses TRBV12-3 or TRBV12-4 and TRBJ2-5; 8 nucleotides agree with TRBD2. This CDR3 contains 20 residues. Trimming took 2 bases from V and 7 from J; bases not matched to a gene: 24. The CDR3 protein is CASSLMASGRFEHGKGTQYF. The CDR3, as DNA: TGTGCCAGCAGTTTAATGGCCAGCGGGAGATTTGAACATGGCAAGGGGACCCAGTACTTC.

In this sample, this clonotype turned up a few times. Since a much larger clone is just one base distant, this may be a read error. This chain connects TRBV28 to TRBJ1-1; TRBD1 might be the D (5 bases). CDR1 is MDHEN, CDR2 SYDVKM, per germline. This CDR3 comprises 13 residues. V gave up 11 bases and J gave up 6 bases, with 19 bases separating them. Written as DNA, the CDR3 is TGTGCCGGCACCTCGGGGCAGCGGTCTGAAGCTTTCTTT. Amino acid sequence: CAGTSGQRSEAFF.

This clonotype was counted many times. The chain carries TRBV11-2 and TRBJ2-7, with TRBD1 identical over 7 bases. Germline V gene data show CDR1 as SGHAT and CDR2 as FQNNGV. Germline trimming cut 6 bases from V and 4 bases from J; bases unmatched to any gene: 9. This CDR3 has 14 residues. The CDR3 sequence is CASSRQGDVYEQYF. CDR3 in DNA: TGTGCCAGCAGTAGGCAGGGGGATGTGTACGAGCAGTACTTC.

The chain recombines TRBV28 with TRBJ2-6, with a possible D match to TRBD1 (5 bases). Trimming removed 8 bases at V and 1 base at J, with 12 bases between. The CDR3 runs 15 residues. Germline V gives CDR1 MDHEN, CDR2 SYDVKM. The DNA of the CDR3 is TGTGCCAGCGCCAGGGTTGGATCTGGGGCCAACGTCCTGACTTTC. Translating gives CASARVGSGANVLTF.

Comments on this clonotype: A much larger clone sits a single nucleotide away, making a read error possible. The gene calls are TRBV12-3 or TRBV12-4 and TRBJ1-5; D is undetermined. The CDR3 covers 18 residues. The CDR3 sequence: CASSFSPVLGDSNLPQHF. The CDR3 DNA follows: TGTGCCAGCAGTTTCAGCCCGGTCCTGGGAGATAGCAATCTGCCCCAGCATTTT.

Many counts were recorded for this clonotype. The CDR3 DNA sequence: TGTGCCAGCTCACCATATTCTGGACTAACAGAAAACCAAGAGACCCAGTACTTC. Translated, it gives CASSPYSGLTENQETQYF. The genes are TRBV18 and TRBJ2-5; D might be TRBD2 (6 bases). Germline-derived CDR1 and CDR2 are KGHSH and LQKENI. CDR3 length: 18 residues. V gave up 2 bases and J gave up 0 bases, with 19 bases separating them.